This entry features one TCR beta chain sequence. The CDR3 contains 12 residues. The germline gives CDR1 SGHRS, CDR2 YFSETQ. Trimming left V 4 bases short and J 8 bases short, with 10 bases between. This record comes from a study of T cell changes during pregnancy in multiple sclerosis. TCRdb keeps only in-frame clones here, not all; method: immunoSEQ multiplex PCR. The sample lists about 87,000 clones, 93% occurring once. The TCR comes from a female donor in good health, enrolled as a control in a pregnancy study. The sequences come from peripheral blood, collected in the third trimester of pregnancy. The V gene is TRBV5-1, the J gene TRBJ2-1, with unresolved D. The CDR3 DNA is TGCGCCAGCAGCGCGCCCGGAGATGAGCAGTTCTTC. It codes for CASSAPGDEQFF.